The TCR beta chain under discussion was sequenced for a study of beta chain features in type 1 diabetes. The wider study: In all, roughly 98,000,000 sorted cells from all samples were analyzed.

Since all of the isolated RNA was reverse transcribed, expressed TCRB transcripts were what got sequenced. The repertoire was sequenced with immunoSEQ multiplex PCR; TCRdb's copy has only in-frame clones and lacks some. The table shows 330,000 or so clones, with around 15% occurring only once. CDR3 length equals 18 residues. V was clipped by 9 bases and J by 0 bases; unmatched bases: 17. Per germline, CDR1 MNHGY and CDR2 SAAAGT. Overall study findings and caveats: Naive, central memory and regulatory TCRB repertoires appeared more similar among patients than healthy donors.

Comment on this clone: What it binds is unknown.

V is TRBV6-8 and J is TRBJ2-3; TRBD1 matches 8 bases. This TCR came from a young man in good health. The sample taken for sequencing was central memory CD4+ T cells from blood. In nucleotides, the CDR3 is TGTGCCAGAAGGGACAGGACAGTCTGTTCCCCCAGCACAGATACGCAGTATTTT. Amino acid sequence: CARRDRTVCSPSTDTQYF.